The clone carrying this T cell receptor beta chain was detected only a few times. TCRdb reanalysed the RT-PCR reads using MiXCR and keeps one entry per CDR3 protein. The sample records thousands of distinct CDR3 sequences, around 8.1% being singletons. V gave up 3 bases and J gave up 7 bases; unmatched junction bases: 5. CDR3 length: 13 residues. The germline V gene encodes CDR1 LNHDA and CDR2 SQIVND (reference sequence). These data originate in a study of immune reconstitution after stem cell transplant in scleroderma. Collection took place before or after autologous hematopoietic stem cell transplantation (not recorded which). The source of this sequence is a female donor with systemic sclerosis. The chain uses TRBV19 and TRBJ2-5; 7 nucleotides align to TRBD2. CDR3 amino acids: CASSMGQRGTQYF. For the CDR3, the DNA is TGTGCCAGTAGTATGGGGCAGCGGGGGACCCAGTACTTC.